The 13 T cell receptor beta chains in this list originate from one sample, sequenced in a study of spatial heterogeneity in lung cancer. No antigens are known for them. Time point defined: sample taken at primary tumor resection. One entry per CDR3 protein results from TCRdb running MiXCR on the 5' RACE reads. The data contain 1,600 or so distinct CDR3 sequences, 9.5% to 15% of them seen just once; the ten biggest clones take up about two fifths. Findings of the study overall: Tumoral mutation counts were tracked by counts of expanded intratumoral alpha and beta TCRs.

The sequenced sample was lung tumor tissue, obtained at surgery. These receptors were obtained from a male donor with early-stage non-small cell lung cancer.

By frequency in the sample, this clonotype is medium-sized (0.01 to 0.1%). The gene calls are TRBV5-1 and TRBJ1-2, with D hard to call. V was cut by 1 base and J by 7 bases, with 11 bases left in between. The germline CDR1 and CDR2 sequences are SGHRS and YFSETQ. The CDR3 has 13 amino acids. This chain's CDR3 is CASSLIGEAGYTF. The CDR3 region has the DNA TGCGCCAGCAGCTTGATTGGGGAGGCTGGCTACACCTTC.

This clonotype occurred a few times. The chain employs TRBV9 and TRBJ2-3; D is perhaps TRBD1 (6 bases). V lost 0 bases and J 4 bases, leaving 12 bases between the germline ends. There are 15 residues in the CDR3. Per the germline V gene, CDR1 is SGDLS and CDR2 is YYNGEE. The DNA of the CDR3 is TGTGCCAGCAGCGTAGCAGGCAGGGGAGCAGATACGCAGTATTTT. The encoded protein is CASSVAGRGADTQYF. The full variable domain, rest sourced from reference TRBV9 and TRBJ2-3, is DSGVTQTPKHLITATGQRVTLRCSPRSGDLSVYWYQQSLDQGLQFLIQYYNGEERAKGNILERFSAQQFPDLHSELNLSSLELGDSALYFCASSVAGRGADTQYFGPGTRLTVL.

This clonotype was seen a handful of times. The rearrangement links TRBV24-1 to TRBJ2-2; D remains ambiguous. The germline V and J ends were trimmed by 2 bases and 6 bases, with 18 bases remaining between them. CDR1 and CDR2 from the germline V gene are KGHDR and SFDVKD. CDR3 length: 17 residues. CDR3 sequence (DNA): TGTGCCACCAGTGATTCCCCCTGGACGGAAGCTGCCGGGGAGCTGTTTTTT. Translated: CATSDSPWTEAAGELFF.

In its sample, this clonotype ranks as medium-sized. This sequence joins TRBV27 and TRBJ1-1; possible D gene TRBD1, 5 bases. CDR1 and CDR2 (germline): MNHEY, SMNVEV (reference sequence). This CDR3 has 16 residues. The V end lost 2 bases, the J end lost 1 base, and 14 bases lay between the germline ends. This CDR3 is CASSLRGVRENTEAFF. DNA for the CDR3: TGTGCCAGCAGTTTAAGGGGCGTGAGGGAGAACACTGAAGCTTTCTTT.

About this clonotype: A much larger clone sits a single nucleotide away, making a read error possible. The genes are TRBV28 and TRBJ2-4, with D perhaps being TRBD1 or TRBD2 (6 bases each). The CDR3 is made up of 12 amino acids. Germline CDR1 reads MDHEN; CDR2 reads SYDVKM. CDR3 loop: CVSSPPRGPQYF. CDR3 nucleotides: TGTGTCAGCAGTCCACCCCGGGGGCCACAGTACTTC.

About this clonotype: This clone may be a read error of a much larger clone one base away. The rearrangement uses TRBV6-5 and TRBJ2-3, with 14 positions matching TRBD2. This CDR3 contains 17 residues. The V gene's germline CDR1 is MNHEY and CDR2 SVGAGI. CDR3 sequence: CARSLGLAGGFTDTQYF. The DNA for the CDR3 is TGTGCCAGGAGTTTAGGACTAGCGGGGGGATTCACAGATACGCAGTATTTT.

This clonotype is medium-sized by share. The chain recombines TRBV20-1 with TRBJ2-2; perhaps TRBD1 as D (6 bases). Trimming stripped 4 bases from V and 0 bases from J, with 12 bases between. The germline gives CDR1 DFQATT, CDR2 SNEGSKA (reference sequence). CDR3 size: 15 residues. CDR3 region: CSAKRQDPNTGELFF. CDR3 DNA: TGCAGTGCTAAAAGACAGGACCCGAACACCGGGGAGCTGTTTTTT.

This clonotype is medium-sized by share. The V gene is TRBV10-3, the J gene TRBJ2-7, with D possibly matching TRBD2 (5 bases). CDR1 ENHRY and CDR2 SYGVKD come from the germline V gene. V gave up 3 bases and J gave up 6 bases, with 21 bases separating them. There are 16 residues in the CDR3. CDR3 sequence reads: CAISDNYGVEAGEQYF. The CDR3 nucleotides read TGTGCCATCAGTGACAATTACGGGGTGGAAGCCGGCGAGCAGTACTTC.

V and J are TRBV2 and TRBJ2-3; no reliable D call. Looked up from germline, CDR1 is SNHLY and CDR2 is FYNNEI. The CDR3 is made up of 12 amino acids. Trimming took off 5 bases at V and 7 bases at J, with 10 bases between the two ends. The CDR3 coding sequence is TGTGCCAGCAGTACGACGGCAAATACGCAGTATTTT. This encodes CASSTTANTQYF.

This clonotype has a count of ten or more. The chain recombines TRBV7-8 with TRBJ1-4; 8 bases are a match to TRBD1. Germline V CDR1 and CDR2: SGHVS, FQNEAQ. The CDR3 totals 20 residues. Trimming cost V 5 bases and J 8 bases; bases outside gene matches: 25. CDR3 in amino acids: CASSPRPRTGRVILEEKLFF. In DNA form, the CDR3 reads TGTGCCAGCAGCCCCCGGCCCCGGACAGGGCGGGTTATTTTGGAGGAAAAACTGTTTTTT.

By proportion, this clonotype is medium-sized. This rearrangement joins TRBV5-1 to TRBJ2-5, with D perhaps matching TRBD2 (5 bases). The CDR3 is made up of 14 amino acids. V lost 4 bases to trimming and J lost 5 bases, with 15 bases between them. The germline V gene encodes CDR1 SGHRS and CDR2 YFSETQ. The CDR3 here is CASSPLGVRETQYF. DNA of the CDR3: TGCGCCAGCAGCCCCCTCGGGGTAAGGGAGACCCAGTACTTC.

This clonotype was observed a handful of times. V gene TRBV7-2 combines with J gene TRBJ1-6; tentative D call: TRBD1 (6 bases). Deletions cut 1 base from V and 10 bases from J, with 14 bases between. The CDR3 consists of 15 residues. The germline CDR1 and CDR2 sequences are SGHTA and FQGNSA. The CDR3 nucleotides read TGTGCCAGCAGCTTAGATCTGGGGGCAGGGTCACCCCTCCACTTT. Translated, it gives CASSLDLGAGSPLHF.

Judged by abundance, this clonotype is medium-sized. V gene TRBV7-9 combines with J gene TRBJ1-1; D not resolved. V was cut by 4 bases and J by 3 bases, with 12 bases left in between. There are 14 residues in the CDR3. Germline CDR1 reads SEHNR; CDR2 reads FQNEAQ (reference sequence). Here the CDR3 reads CASSSPGPDTEAFF. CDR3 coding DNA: TGTGCCAGCAGCTCCCCCGGGCCCGACACTGAAGCTTTCTTT.